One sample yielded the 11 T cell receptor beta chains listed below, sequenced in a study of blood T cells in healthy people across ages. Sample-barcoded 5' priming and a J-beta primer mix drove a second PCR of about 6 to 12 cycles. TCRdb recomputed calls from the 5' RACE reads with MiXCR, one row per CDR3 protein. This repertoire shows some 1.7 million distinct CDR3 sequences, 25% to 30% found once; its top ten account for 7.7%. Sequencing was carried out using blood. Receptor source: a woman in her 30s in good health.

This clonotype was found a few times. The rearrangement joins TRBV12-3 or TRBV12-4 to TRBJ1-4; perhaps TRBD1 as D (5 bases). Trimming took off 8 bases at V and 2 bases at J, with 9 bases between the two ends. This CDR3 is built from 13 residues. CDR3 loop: CASGGLTNEKLFF. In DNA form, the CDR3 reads TGTGCCAGCGGGGGGTTGACTAATGAAAAACTGTTTTTT.

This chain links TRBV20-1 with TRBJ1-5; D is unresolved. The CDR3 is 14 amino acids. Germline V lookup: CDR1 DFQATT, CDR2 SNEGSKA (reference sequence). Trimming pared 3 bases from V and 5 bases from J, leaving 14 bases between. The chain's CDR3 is CSASIPSGDQPQHF. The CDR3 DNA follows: TGCAGTGCTAGTATTCCCTCCGGGGATCAGCCCCAGCATTTT.

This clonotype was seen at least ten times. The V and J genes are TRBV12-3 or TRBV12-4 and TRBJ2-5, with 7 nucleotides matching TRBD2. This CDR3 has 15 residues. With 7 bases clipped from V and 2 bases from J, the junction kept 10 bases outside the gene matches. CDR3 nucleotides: TGTGCCAGCACTCGTGTGGGAGGGGCTCAAGAGACCCAGTACTTC. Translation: CASTRVGGAQETQYF.

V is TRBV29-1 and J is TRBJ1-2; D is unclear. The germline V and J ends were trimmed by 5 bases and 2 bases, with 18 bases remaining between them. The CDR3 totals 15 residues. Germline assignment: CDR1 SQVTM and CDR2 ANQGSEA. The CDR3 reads CSVTLSSGLNYGYTF. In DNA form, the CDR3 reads TGCAGCGTTACCTTATCCAGCGGCCTGAACTATGGCTACACCTTC.

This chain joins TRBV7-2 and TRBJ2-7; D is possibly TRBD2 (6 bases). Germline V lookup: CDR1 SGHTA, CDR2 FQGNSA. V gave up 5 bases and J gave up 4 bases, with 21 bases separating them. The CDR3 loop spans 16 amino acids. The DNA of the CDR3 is TGTGCCAGCAGCCAAGCGGGCAGGGAATTTTATTACGAGCAGTACTTC. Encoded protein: CASSQAGREFYYEQYF.

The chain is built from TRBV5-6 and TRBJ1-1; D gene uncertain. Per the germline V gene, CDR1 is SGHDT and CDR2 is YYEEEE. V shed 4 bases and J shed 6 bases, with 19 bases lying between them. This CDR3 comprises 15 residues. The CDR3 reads CASSVKWVGRPEAFF. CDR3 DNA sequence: TGTGCCAGCAGCGTTAAGTGGGTCGGTCGGCCTGAAGCTTTCTTT.

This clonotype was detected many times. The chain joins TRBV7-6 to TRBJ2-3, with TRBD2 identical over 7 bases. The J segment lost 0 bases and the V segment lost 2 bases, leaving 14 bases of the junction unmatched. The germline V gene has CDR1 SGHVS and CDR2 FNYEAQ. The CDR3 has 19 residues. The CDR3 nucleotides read TGTGCCAGCAGCTTACCGCGCCATCGCGGGAGAACTAGCACAGATACGCAGTATTTT. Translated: CASSLPRHRGRTSTDTQYF.

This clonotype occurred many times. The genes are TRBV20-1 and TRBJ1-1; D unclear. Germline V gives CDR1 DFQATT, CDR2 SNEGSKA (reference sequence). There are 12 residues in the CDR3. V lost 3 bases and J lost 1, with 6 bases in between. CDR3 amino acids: CSARSGNTEAFF. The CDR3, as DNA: TGCAGTGCTAGGTCTGGGAACACTGAAGCTTTCTTT.

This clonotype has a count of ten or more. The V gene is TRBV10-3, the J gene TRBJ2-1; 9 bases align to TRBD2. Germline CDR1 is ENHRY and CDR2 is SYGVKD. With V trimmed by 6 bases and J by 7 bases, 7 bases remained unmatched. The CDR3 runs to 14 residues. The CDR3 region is CAIRSGRTSNEQFF. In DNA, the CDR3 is TGTGCCATCAGAAGCGGGAGGACGAGTAATGAGCAGTTCTTC.

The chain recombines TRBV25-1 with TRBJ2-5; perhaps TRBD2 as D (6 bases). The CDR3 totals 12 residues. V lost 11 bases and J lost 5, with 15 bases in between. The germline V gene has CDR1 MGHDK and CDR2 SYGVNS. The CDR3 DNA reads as TGTGCCGGTTCAAGGAGCGGGGAGACCCAGTACTTC. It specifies CAGSRSGETQYF.

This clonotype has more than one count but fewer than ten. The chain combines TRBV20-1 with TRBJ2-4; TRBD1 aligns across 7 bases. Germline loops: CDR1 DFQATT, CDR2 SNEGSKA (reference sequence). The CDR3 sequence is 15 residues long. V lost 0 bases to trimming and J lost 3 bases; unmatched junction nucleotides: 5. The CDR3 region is CSAREQGRIKNIQYF. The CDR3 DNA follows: TGCAGTGCTAGAGAACAGGGGCGAATCAAAAACATTCAGTACTTC.